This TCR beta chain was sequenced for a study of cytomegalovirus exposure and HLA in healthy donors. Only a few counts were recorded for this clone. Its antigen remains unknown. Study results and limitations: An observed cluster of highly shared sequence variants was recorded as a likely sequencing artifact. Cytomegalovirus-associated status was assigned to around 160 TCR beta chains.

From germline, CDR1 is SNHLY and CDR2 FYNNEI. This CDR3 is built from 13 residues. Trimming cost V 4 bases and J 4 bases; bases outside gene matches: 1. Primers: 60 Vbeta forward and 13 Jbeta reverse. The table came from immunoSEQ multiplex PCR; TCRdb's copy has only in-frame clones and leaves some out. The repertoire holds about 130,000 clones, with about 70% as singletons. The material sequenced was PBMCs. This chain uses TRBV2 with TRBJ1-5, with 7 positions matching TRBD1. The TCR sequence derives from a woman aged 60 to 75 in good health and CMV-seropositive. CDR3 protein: CASSGDSNQPQHF. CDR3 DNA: TGTGCCAGCAGTGGGGACAGTAATCAGCCCCAGCATTTT. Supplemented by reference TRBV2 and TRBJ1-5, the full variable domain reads EPEVTQTPSHQVTQMGQEVILRCVPISNHLYFYWYRQILGQKVEFLVSFYNNEISEKSEIFDDQFSVERPDGSNFTLKIRSTKLEDSAMYFCASSGDSNQPQHFGDGTRLSIL.